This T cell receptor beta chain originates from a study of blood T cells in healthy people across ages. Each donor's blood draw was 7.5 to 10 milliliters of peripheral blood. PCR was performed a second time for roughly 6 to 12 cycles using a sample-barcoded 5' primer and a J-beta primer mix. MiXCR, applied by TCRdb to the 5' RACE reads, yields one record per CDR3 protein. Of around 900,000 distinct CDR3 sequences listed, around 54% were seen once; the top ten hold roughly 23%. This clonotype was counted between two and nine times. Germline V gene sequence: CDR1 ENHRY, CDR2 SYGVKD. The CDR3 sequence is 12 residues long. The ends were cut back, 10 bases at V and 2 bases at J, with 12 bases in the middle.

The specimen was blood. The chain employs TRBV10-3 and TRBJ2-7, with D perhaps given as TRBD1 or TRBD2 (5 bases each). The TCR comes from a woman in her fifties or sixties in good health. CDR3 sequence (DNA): TGTGCCACCTCGGGACCCACCTACGAGCAGTACTTC. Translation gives CATSGPTYEQYF.